The rows below give T cell receptor beta chains drawn from one sample of a study of control samples from healthy donors and cancer patients. The table came from immunoSEQ multiplex PCR; TCRdb's copy has only in-frame clones and leaves some out. The sample shows 95,000 to 130,000 clones, around 91% of them seen only once. Sequenced input: PBMCs. These receptors all stem from a woman aged 50 to 60 with colorectal cancer. CDR3s include the opening cysteine and the closing phenylalanine or tryptophan. Each record gives: V gene, CDR3 length, J gene, D gene, clone size, CDR3 protein, CDR3 DNA. D genes are given only for firm matches. Rows may omit the clone size; those that give it use once, few, many or a size class.

v_call: TRBV27; cdr3_length: 13; j_call: TRBJ2-7; d_call: -; clone_size: -; cdr3_aa: CASMPGGWYEQYF; cdr3_nt: TGTGCCAGCATGCCCGGGGGATGGTACGAGCAGTACTTC
v_call: TRBV4-1; cdr3_length: 15; j_call: TRBJ2-1; d_call: -; clone_size: -; cdr3_aa: CASSQAIRRYNEQFF; cdr3_nt: TGCGCCAGCAGCCAAGCTATCCGGAGGTACAATGAGCAGTTCTTC
v_call: TRBV6-4; cdr3_length: 13; j_call: TRBJ1-5; d_call: -; clone_size: few; cdr3_aa: CASSLDGNQPQHF; cdr3_nt: TGTGCCAGCAGCCTTGACGGGAATCAGCCCCAGCATTTT
v_call: TRBV6-5; cdr3_length: 14; j_call: TRBJ2-3; d_call: TRBD1; clone_size: -; cdr3_aa: CASRGQGELGTQYF; cdr3_nt: TGTGCCAGCAGGGGACAGGGGGAGTTAGGTACGCAGTATTTT
v_call: TRBV10-1; cdr3_length: 12; j_call: TRBJ2-2; d_call: -; clone_size: few; cdr3_aa: CASRGAGGELFF; cdr3_nt: TGCGCCAGCAGGGGTGCGGGCGGGGAGCTGTTTTTT
v_call: TRBV30; cdr3_length: 14; j_call: TRBJ1-1; d_call: -; clone_size: -; cdr3_aa: CAWSVPGSRTEAFF; cdr3_nt: TGTGCCTGGAGTGTACCGGGCTCAAGGACCGAAGCTTTCTTT
v_call: TRBV24-1; cdr3_length: 18; j_call: TRBJ1-5; d_call: -; clone_size: -; cdr3_aa: CAPPSAASRLVINQPQHF; cdr3_nt: TGTGCCCCCCCGAGCGCAGCCAGCCGCTTAGTGATCAATCAGCCCCAGCATTTT
v_call: TRBV3-1/TRBV3-2; cdr3_length: 19; j_call: TRBJ1-4; d_call: TRBD1; clone_size: -; cdr3_aa: CASSQPLGQGAATNEKLFF; cdr3_nt: TGTGCCAGCAGCCAACCCCTAGGACAGGGAGCTGCAACTAATGAAAAACTGTTTTTT
v_call: TRBV7-3; cdr3_length: 15; j_call: TRBJ2-1; d_call: TRBD2; clone_size: -; cdr3_aa: CASSLGTSSYNEQFF; cdr3_nt: TGTGCCAGCAGCTTAGGGACTAGCAGCTACAATGAGCAGTTCTTC
v_call: TRBV10-3; cdr3_length: 13; j_call: TRBJ2-7; d_call: TRBD2; clone_size: -; cdr3_aa: CAIKREGSYEQYF; cdr3_nt: TGTGCCATCAAGCGGGAGGGGTCCTACGAGCAGTACTTC
v_call: TRBV2; cdr3_length: 14; j_call: TRBJ1-3; d_call: -; clone_size: -; cdr3_aa: CASSEESSGNTIYF; cdr3_nt: TGTGCCAGCAGTGAAGAGTCCTCTGGAAACACCATATATTTT
v_call: TRBV5-1; cdr3_length: 14; j_call: TRBJ2-7; d_call: -; clone_size: -; cdr3_aa: CASSLDPLIYEQYF; cdr3_nt: TGCGCCAGCAGCTTGGATCCCTTGATTTACGAGCAGTACTTC
v_call: TRBV2; cdr3_length: 15; j_call: TRBJ1-6; d_call: TRBD1; clone_size: -; cdr3_aa: CASSAGTANNSPLHF; cdr3_nt: TGTGCCAGCAGTGCCGGGACAGCCAATAATTCACCCCTCCACTTT
v_call: TRBV11-2; cdr3_length: 16; j_call: TRBJ2-1; d_call: TRBD2; clone_size: -; cdr3_aa: CASSTRAGRRGDEQFF; cdr3_nt: TGTGCCAGCAGCACCAGAGCGGGGAGGAGGGGCGATGAGCAGTTCTTC
v_call: TRBV18; cdr3_length: 16; j_call: TRBJ2-3; d_call: -; clone_size: -; cdr3_aa: CASSPMLSGAGDTQYF; cdr3_nt: TGTGCCAGCTCACCAATGTTGTCAGGGGCAGGAGATACGCAGTATTTT
v_call: TRBV11-3; cdr3_length: 15; j_call: TRBJ2-1; d_call: TRBD2; clone_size: -; cdr3_aa: CASSSGTSSYNEQFF; cdr3_nt: TGTGCCAGCAGCTCCGGGACTAGTAGCTACAATGAGCAGTTCTTC
v_call: TRBV5-1; cdr3_length: 15; j_call: TRBJ1-2; d_call: TRBD1; clone_size: few; cdr3_aa: CASSWGDRENGGYTF; cdr3_nt: TGCGCCAGCAGCTGGGGGGACAGGGAGAATGGAGGCTACACCTTC
v_call: TRBV19; cdr3_length: 15; j_call: TRBJ1-1; d_call: -; clone_size: -; cdr3_aa: CASSMGRLRGTEAFF; cdr3_nt: TGTGCCAGTAGTATGGGGAGGCTTCGCGGCACTGAAGCTTTCTTT
v_call: TRBV6-1; cdr3_length: 14; j_call: TRBJ2-2; d_call: -; clone_size: few; cdr3_aa: CASSDVPNTGELFF; cdr3_nt: TGTGCCAGCAGTGATGTTCCGAACACCGGGGAGCTGTTTTTT
v_call: TRBV19; cdr3_length: 17; j_call: TRBJ2-1; d_call: TRBD2; clone_size: -; cdr3_aa: CASSLWGTSGIGDEQFF; cdr3_nt: TGTGCCAGTAGTTTATGGGGGACTAGCGGGATTGGTGATGAGCAGTTCTTC
v_call: TRBV9; cdr3_length: 15; j_call: TRBJ1-5; d_call: -; clone_size: -; cdr3_aa: CASSVGPGGNQPQHF; cdr3_nt: -
v_call: TRBV28; cdr3_length: 15; j_call: TRBJ1-2; d_call: TRBD1; clone_size: once; cdr3_aa: CASSSGTVANYGYTF; cdr3_nt: TGTGCCAGCAGTTCCGGGACAGTGGCTAACTATGGCTACACCTTC
v_call: TRBV10-3; cdr3_length: 14; j_call: TRBJ2-7; d_call: -; clone_size: -; cdr3_aa: CAISGTTDSYEQYF; cdr3_nt: TGTGCCATCAGTGGAACGACAGATTCCTACGAGCAGTACTTC
v_call: TRBV7-6; cdr3_length: 19; j_call: TRBJ2-1; d_call: TRBD2; clone_size: -; cdr3_aa: CASSLAFRASGRGLDEQFF; cdr3_nt: TGTGCCAGCAGCTTAGCGTTTAGGGCTAGCGGGAGAGGTTTGGATGAGCAGTTCTTC
v_call: TRBV9; cdr3_length: 13; j_call: TRBJ2-7; d_call: -; clone_size: -; cdr3_aa: CASSSSPTGEQYF; cdr3_nt: TGTGCCAGCAGCTCGAGCCCCACGGGGGAGCAGTACTTC
v_call: TRBV30; cdr3_length: 16; j_call: TRBJ2-7; d_call: TRBD1; clone_size: -; cdr3_aa: CAWSVLARDSGGRQYF; cdr3_nt: TGTGCCTGGAGTGTACTGGCTCGGGACAGCGGCGGTAGACAGTACTTC
v_call: TRBV19; cdr3_length: 17; j_call: TRBJ1-1; d_call: TRBD1; clone_size: -; cdr3_aa: CASSTDQGQRWHTEAFF; cdr3_nt: TGTGCCAGTAGTACTGACCAGGGACAGCGTTGGCACACTGAAGCTTTCTTT
v_call: TRBV28; cdr3_length: 13; j_call: TRBJ2-3; d_call: -; clone_size: -; cdr3_aa: CASNVLATDTQYF; cdr3_nt: TGTGCCAGCAACGTTCTAGCCACAGATACGCAGTATTTT
v_call: TRBV18; cdr3_length: 17; j_call: TRBJ2-1; d_call: TRBD2; clone_size: once; cdr3_aa: CASSGLAGGLFYNEQFF; cdr3_nt: TGTGCCAGCTCAGGACTAGCGGGAGGCTTATTCTACAATGAGCAGTTCTTC
v_call: TRBV5-1; cdr3_length: 14; j_call: TRBJ1-2; d_call: TRBD1; clone_size: -; cdr3_aa: CASSMSGTGGGYTF; cdr3_nt: TGCGCCAGCAGCATGTCCGGGACAGGGGGTGGCTACACCTTC
v_call: TRBV9; cdr3_length: 15; j_call: TRBJ2-1; d_call: -; clone_size: -; cdr3_aa: CASSVGGGQGNEQFF; cdr3_nt: TGTGCCAGCAGCGTAGGGGGGGGCCAGGGCAATGAGCAGTTCTTC
v_call: TRBV5-1; cdr3_length: 17; j_call: TRBJ2-3; d_call: TRBD2; clone_size: -; cdr3_aa: CASSLGTSGGPSDTQYF; cdr3_nt: TGCGCCAGCAGCTTGGGGACTAGCGGGGGGCCCTCAGATACGCAGTATTTT
v_call: TRBV6-5; cdr3_length: 14; j_call: TRBJ1-3; d_call: -; clone_size: once; cdr3_aa: CASSFAGSGNTIYF; cdr3_nt: TGTGCCAGCAGCTTCGCCGGGTCAGGAAACACCATATATTTT
v_call: TRBV30; cdr3_length: 12; j_call: TRBJ1-1; d_call: -; clone_size: -; cdr3_aa: CAWSVPGTEAFF; cdr3_nt: TGTGCCTGGAGTGTACCTGGGACTGAAGCTTTCTTT
v_call: TRBV5-4; cdr3_length: 16; j_call: TRBJ1-2; d_call: TRBD1; clone_size: -; cdr3_aa: CASSLGQATLNYGYTF; cdr3_nt: TGTGCCAGCAGCCTGGGACAGGCGACTTTGAACTATGGCTACACCTTC
v_call: TRBV7-7; cdr3_length: 13; j_call: TRBJ1-1; d_call: -; clone_size: -; cdr3_aa: CASSRGQNTEAFF; cdr3_nt: TGTGCCAGCAGCCGGGGACAGAACACTGAAGCTTTCTTT
v_call: TRBV7-8; cdr3_length: 16; j_call: TRBJ1-3; d_call: -; clone_size: -; cdr3_aa: CASSLVSILSGNTIYF; cdr3_nt: TGTGCCAGCAGCTTAGTATCCATCCTCTCTGGAAACACCATATATTTT
v_call: TRBV18; cdr3_length: 16; j_call: TRBJ2-3; d_call: -; clone_size: -; cdr3_aa: CASSPLASEGTDTQYF; cdr3_nt: TGTGCCAGCTCACCATTGGCTAGCGAAGGCACAGATACGCAGTATTTT
v_call: TRBV5-1; cdr3_length: 13; j_call: TRBJ1-2; d_call: -; clone_size: -; cdr3_aa: CASGPTGYYGYTF; cdr3_nt: TGCGCCAGCGGCCCAACAGGGTACTATGGCTACACCTTC
v_call: TRBV28; cdr3_length: 16; j_call: TRBJ2-7; d_call: TRBD2; clone_size: -; cdr3_aa: CASSFPARLAGDEQYF; cdr3_nt: TGTGCCAGCAGTTTCCCCGCCCGGCTAGCGGGAGACGAGCAGTACTTC
v_call: TRBV3-1/TRBV3-2; cdr3_length: 16; j_call: TRBJ1-2; d_call: TRBD1; clone_size: -; cdr3_aa: CASSGTGGLINYGYTF; cdr3_nt: TGTGCCAGCAGTGGTACAGGGGGCCTAATTAACTATGGCTACACCTTC
v_call: TRBV9; cdr3_length: 13; j_call: TRBJ1-6; d_call: -; clone_size: -; cdr3_aa: CASSASHLSPLHF; cdr3_nt: TGTGCCAGCAGCGCCTCTCACCTTTCACCCCTCCACTTT
v_call: TRBV6-4; cdr3_length: 15; j_call: TRBJ2-3; d_call: TRBD2; clone_size: -; cdr3_aa: CASSAWASGTDTQYF; cdr3_nt: TGTGCCAGCAGTGCTTGGGCTAGCGGGACAGATACGCAGTATTTT
v_call: TRBV9; cdr3_length: 16; j_call: TRBJ2-7; d_call: -; clone_size: -; cdr3_aa: CASSVGDQGFRYEQYF; cdr3_nt: TGTGCCAGCAGCGTGGGTGACCAGGGTTTCCGGTACGAGCAGTACTTC
v_call: TRBV12-3/TRBV12-4; cdr3_length: 12; j_call: TRBJ1-4; d_call: -; clone_size: -; cdr3_aa: CASSPGVGKLFF; cdr3_nt: TGTGCCAGCAGCCCTGGCGTGGGGAAACTGTTTTTT
v_call: TRBV19; cdr3_length: 15; j_call: TRBJ2-7; d_call: -; clone_size: -; cdr3_aa: CASSSSRGPPYEQYF; cdr3_nt: TGTGCCAGTAGCTCTTCCCGAGGGCCACCTTACGAGCAGTACTTC
v_call: TRBV10-3; cdr3_length: 14; j_call: TRBJ1-5; d_call: -; clone_size: -; cdr3_aa: CAISESGGDQPQHF; cdr3_nt: TGTGCCATCAGTGAGTCCGGCGGAGATCAGCCCCAGCATTTT
v_call: TRBV7-2; cdr3_length: 16; j_call: TRBJ2-7; d_call: TRBD1; clone_size: -; cdr3_aa: CASSFGQGEGEYEQYF; cdr3_nt: TGTGCCAGCAGCTTTGGACAGGGCGAAGGCGAGTACGAGCAGTACTTC